Listed below are T cell receptor beta chains from one sample, sequenced in a study of blood T cell repertoires in COVID-19. The table came from immunoSEQ multiplex PCR; TCRdb's copy has only in-frame clones and leaves some out. The data hold roughly 670,000 clones, with about 90% observed a single time. The sample consisted of peripheral blood. Receptors originate from a woman aged 18-29 years with acute or convalescent COVID-19. Both conserved end residues are trimmed from each CDR3.

TRBV2,12,ASSERQAGQPQH
TRBV5-6,13,ASSLGRGPVDEAF
TRBV7-9,13,ASSWVQGANEKLF
TRBV21-1,10,ARTSVAGELF
TRBV30,15,AFSGSGTGGYVTGYT
TRBV19,11,ASSVGKVTEAF
TRBV6-5,12,ASRRDRGTGELF
TRBV19,11,ASSIRGGDEQY
TRBV7-3,16,ASSPGTSGGPSTDTQY
TRBV5-1,11,ASRTSSGNTIY
TRBV6-5,12,ASRTGTGGNEQF
TRBV28,13,ASSSHEVVNQPQH
TRBV12-5,14,ASGLVLSRAGTEAF
TRBV2,13,ASIQDRGQISPLH
TRBV6-2/TRBV6-3,14,ASSKGTGNRNTEAF
TRBV3-1/TRBV3-2,12,ASSSWDTENIQY
TRBV9,15,ASSVEQLAPSGNTIY
TRBV4-3,12,ASSQDSQYQPQH
TRBV19,14,ASSIVRGQGTDTQY
TRBV7-2,13,ASSLAPGTGYGYT
TRBV27,13,ASSLRGTGRTEAF
TRBV7-3,11,ASSPTVFYGYT
TRBV4-1,14,ASSQVKGPSGNTIY
TRBV14,11,ASSQVGGYEQY
TRBV30,12,AWSNRASGNTIY
TRBV6-5,12,ASSPTVGNQPQH
TRBV3-1/TRBV3-2,13,ASTATASGAVTQY
TRBV6-5,10,ASTYRGQGGL
TRBV11-3,11,ASSAGSQGEQF
TRBV24-1,13,ATSDPEKAFGGYT
TRBV27,12,ASSLGPGTGELF
TRBV19,12,ASSIGTGAYGYT
TRBV7-9,12,ASSEDRGPYEQY
TRBV5-1,14,ASSRFGTGGRETQY
TRBV19,13,ASSEGQRYNSPLH
TRBV6-1,13,ASSEWDTRDEKLF
TRBV5-1,15,ASSLVGRGDANEKLF
TRBV21-1,11,ASKTDKNYGYT
TRBV4-1,12,ASSSLGGGYEQY
TRBV4-3,12,ASSQDGSSYEQY
TRBV6-4,13,ASSVAAGGNNEQF
TRBV6-2/TRBV6-3,14,ASSYVGAGGIGELF
TRBV6-5,12,ASSLTGFNSPLH
TRBV3-1/TRBV3-2,14,ASSQDLAGRGEKLF
TRBV10-3,14,AISDGGSSYNSPLH